This TCR beta chain was recorded in a study of response to subunit inactivated influenza vaccine. One entry per CDR3 protein, called by TCRdb with MiXCR from the RT-PCR reads. The sample yields roughly 500,000 distinct CDR3 sequences, roughly 25% seen once. In regard to this clonotype: Its specificity is not known.

Germline loops: CDR1 ENHRY, CDR2 SYGVKD. The CDR3 spans 11 residues. V was trimmed by 6 bases and J by 6 bases, leaving 5 bases between them. Findings of the study overall: New T cells are recruited in small numbers by each seasonal influenza vaccination, according to the authors' suggestion.

This TCR derives from a man between 50 and 59 years old who received an inactivated influenza vaccine. The sample in question was CD4+ T cells sorted from PBMCs, obtained about 5 days after vaccination. The chain combines TRBV10-3 with TRBJ2-2; D call uncertain. The CDR3 bases are TGTGCCATCAGCCGGTCCGGGGAGCTGTTTTTT. This encodes CAISRSGELFF.